The entry below describes one T cell receptor (beta chain). Its specificity is unknown. This specimen belongs to a study of a mutant IDH1 vaccine in newly diagnosed glioma. Across the study: Following radiotherapy alone, or alongside temozolomide cycles, vaccination was started after an interval of 4-6 weeks. Patients previously underwent radiotherapy, temozolomide, or both, and most underwent both. Study-wide results and caveats: Vaccination elicited immune responses in roughly 93% of patients.

Produced via immunoSEQ multiplex PCR; TCRdb's table is partial and in-frame only. The sample includes 65,000 or so clones, 70% to 90% seen only once; the top ten take approximately 3.8%. The CDR3 length is 14 residues. Trimming left V 1 base short and J 2 bases short, with 9 bases between. The germline CDR1 and CDR2 sequences are MNHNS and SASEGT. Noted time point: week 23, last vaccination. Doses consisted of 300 ug of mutant IDH1 20-mer peptide each, paired with topical imiquimod. Specimen: PBMCs, collected from a glioma patient whose treatment included an IDH1 peptide vaccine. This clonotype was sampled from a man aged 25-40 years with glioma. This chain connects TRBV6-1 to TRBJ2-7; D gene ambiguous. CDR3 amino acids: CASSEELIPYEQYF. CDR3 in DNA: TGTGCCAGCAGTGAAGAGCTGATCCCCTACGAGCAGTACTTC.